This T cell receptor beta chain was profiled in a study of shared clonotypes between healthy human individuals (dated by TCRdb to 2019 to 2021). About the full investigation: Two women and a few men aged 18 to 49 years were included in the cohort. To estimate repertoire size and how much clonotype sharing occurs between individuals, the study deeply sequenced the blood TCR repertoires of several healthy adults. Libraries were prepared and TCR repertoires were sequenced by different laboratories using diverse techniques, in order to increase sequencing depth and limit assay-specific biases. Per donor, leukapheresis produced somewhere between about 0.85 and 8.9 billion PBMCs.

Using the deep immunoSEQ assay, multiplex PCR amplified TCR CDR3 regions from genomic DNA. Genomic DNA extracted from each cell subset was distributed evenly over all wells of several immunoSEQ 96-well plates, and each plate served as one replicate. Each replicate PCR for unsorted PBMC received roughly 300 ng genomic DNA, equal to 30,000 to 35,000 T cell genomes. Unsorted PBMC genomic DNA was sequenced across ten immunoSEQ deep assay plates. Purified libraries were measured with a Qubit 3.0 fluorometer, size-checked on a Bioanalyzer 2100, and measured again with the KAPA Library Quantification kit. Every immunoSEQ 96-well plate was sequenced on a separate single-read 150-cycle Illumina NextSeq 550 flow cell. In the authors' own workflow: Because the immunoSEQ output included only junctional sequences and no quality scores, the filtering could not be the same as the filtering used for full-length reads. Sequences were annotated with PyIR, a Python wrapper for IgBLAST v1.9, and V/J genes and CDR3 were assigned using IMGT germline references. Any read was removed if the V/J assignment was weak (E-value above 1e-6), the CDR3 was missing, or the read contained stop codons, out-of-frame junctions, or ambiguous translated residues. A V3J clonotype was defined by an identical inferred V gene, J gene, and CDR3 amino acid sequence. Percentage overlap between repertoires was computed as shared unique clonotypes divided by the size of the smaller repertoire. RTK rarefaction, the Chao1 estimator, and Recon v2.1 estimates of unobserved clonotypes were used to assess repertoire richness. Sourced from immuneACCESS, this table was stored by TCRdb with only in-frame sequences that have V and J called. A share of the clones is absent; for the studies checked, an unresolved V gene accounts for under half, and the remainder has no known explanation. The V and J calls and the clone size are those of that table, but D and trimming were determined from the DNA. This sample has hundreds of thousands of clones in its table, and roughly four fifths of those were observed once. The ten biggest clones cover 12% of the sample.

On the study overall, not on this receptor specifically: Sampling was limited to blood, and TCR repertoires in tissue likely differ from TCR repertoires in blood. Based on pairwise subsampling, the degree of clonotype sharing among donors was expected to be affected by sequencing depth. The small number of donors limited the genetic and exposure-history diversity represented.

Points on this clone: No antigen is known for it. A far larger clone is a single base away, which makes a read error likely.

The CDR3 covers 15 residues, taking in both the cysteine and the phenylalanine. CDR3 DNA is the only sequence kept; it has 45 bases, read in frame from the first base. From the germline V gene, CDR1 is MNHEY and CDR2 is SVGAGI. The donors were healthy, HIV-negative adults who had no recently reported acute infections or vaccinations. Every donor was a Caucasian adult residing in Nashville, Tennessee, USA. In the unsorted samples, approximately 82 million PBMCs were counted, and genomic DNA was extracted using the QIAamp DNA Blood Mini kit. After blood collection by leukapheresis, PBMCs were isolated using Ficoll-Histopaque density gradient centrifugation and then cryopreserved in the vapor phase of liquid nitrogen.

The clonotype originates from a woman in her thirties or forties in good health. Some clones in this sample may be carry-over from other donors' samples. The receptor chain draws on TRBV6-5 and TRBJ2-2, with a weak D call of TRBD2 (5 bases match). The material sequenced was PBMCs. Here the CDR3 is given as CASSIRTANAGELFF. The sequence in DNA is TGTGCCAGCAGTATCCGGACTGCGAACGCCGGGGAGCTGTTTTTT.